This is a list of T cell receptor beta chains from one sample in a study of monozygotic twins with inflammatory bowel disease. TCRdb reanalyzed the 5' RACE reads, giving one entry per CDR3 protein sequence and no DNA. Its table lists about 450,000 distinct CDR3 sequences. The sequenced sample consisted of blood. Receptors were obtained from a human donor with ulcerative colitis or Crohn's disease, or a healthy co-twin of an affected twin (not recorded which). The CDR3 runs from the conserved cysteine through the conserved F or W. Each record gives: CDR3 protein, V gene, J gene.

CDR3: CASSPGHPNTEAFF
V: TRBV18
J: TRBJ1-1

CDR3: CASSTDRVYNSPLHF
V: TRBV12-3/TRBV12-4
J: TRBJ1-6

CDR3: CASHGVAGVIGELFF
V: TRBV18
J: TRBJ2-2

CDR3: CSTYRDRQETQYF
V: TRBV29-1
J: TRBJ2-5

CDR3: CASSLVGGVGANVLTF
V: TRBV7-2
J: TRBJ2-6

CDR3: CASSLLTGRYNSPLHF
V: TRBV5-4
J: TRBJ1-6

CDR3: CASSLRVYTEAFF
V: TRBV3-1
J: TRBJ1-1

CDR3: CSAPDRGSYEQYF
V: TRBV20-1
J: TRBJ2-7

CDR3: CASSPRGSAASYEQYF
V: TRBV5-1
J: TRBJ2-7

CDR3: CASSQDRRTGETQYF
V: TRBV4-2
J: TRBJ2-5

CDR3: CASSFPGRGTYTEAFF
V: TRBV7-8
J: TRBJ1-1

CDR3: CSVDLGPYEQYF
V: TRBV29-1
J: TRBJ2-7

CDR3: CASSPRRVDQPQHF
V: TRBV5-6
J: TRBJ1-5

CDR3: CSARGQGSHTEAFF
V: TRBV20-1
J: TRBJ1-1

CDR3: CASSQEVFSGNTIYF
V: TRBV4-3
J: TRBJ1-3

CDR3: CASNPGASTDTQYF
V: TRBV7-2
J: TRBJ2-3

CDR3: CSARGGRAGEQYF
V: TRBV20-1
J: TRBJ2-7

CDR3: CAWSVRGRDNEQFF
V: TRBV30
J: TRBJ2-1

CDR3: CASSLASGTSGGAPYNEQFF
V: TRBV7-2
J: TRBJ2-1

CDR3: CSARGGANVLTF
V: TRBV29-1
J: TRBJ2-6